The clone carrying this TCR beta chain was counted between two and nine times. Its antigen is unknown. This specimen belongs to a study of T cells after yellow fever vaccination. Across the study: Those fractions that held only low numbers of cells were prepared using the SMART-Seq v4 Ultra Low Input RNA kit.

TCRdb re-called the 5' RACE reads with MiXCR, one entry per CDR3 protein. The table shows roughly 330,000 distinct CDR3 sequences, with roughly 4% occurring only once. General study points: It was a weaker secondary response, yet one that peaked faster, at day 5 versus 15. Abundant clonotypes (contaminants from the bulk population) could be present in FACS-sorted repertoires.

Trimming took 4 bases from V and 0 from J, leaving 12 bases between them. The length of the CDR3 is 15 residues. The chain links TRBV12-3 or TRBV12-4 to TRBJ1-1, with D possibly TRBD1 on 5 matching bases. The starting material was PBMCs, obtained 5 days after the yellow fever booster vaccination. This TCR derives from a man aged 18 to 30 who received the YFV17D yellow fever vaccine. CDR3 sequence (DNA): TGTGCCAGCAGTTGGAGGACGGACATGAACACTGAAGCTTTCTTT. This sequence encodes CASSWRTDMNTEAFF.